The TCR beta chain under discussion was sequenced for a study of Ad26.COV2.S vaccination and SARS-CoV-2 variants. General study findings and limits: Relative to placebo recipients, vaccine recipients exhibited elevated spike-specific TCR breadth.

Concerning this clone itself: Its antigen is still unknown.

The assay was immunoSEQ multiplex PCR, and TCRdb's table has in-frame clones only and misses some. Here the sample spans 200,000 to 250,000 clones, 70% to 90% being singletons. The CDR3 is 14 amino acids. V was clipped by 8 bases and J by 6 bases, with 17 bases between them. Germline values: CDR1 GTSNPN, CDR2 SVGIG (reference sequence). Treatment specified: 15 to 20 received Ad26.COV2.S at low or high dose, single or two shots; about five received placebo; per-sample allocation not given. Vaccine and placebo recipients were sampled on day 63 after the first injection. The V call is TRBV30, the J call TRBJ1-6; D is possibly TRBD1 (6 bases). The sequencing here drew on peripheral blood, taken in a trial of Ad26.COV2.S vaccine versus placebo. The sequence came from a person aged 18-60 years who received the Ad26.COV2.S COVID-19 vaccine or a placebo. The CDR3 DNA is TGTGCCGGGGGCGCCTTAAATTTTAATTCACCCCTCCACTTT. Its translation: CAGGALNFNSPLHF.